The 32 T cell receptor beta chains below all came from one sample that was sequenced in a study of T cells in placental villitis. Sequencing used immunoSEQ v4. Profiling relied on immunoSEQ multiplex PCR, and the TCRdb table lists in-frame clones only, not all of them. The sample holds just under 2,500 clones, 75% to 90% seen once. The sample consisted of placental tissue containing maternal and fetal cells. The receptors derive from a human patient with infectious villitis; the placental T cells may come from both mother and fetus.

The rearrangement links TRBV7-8 to TRBJ2-7; D is perhaps TRBD1 (6 bases). The CDR3 contains 14 residues. Germline CDR1 SGHVS, CDR2 FQNEAQ. Deletions cut 1 base from V and 3 bases from J, with 10 bases between. The CDR3 protein is CASSLGDTDYEQYF. The CDR3 region has the DNA TGTGCCAGCAGCTTAGGGGACACAGACTACGAGCAGTACTTC.

The chain carries TRBV27 and TRBJ1-4; no clear D. The CDR3 runs to 15 residues. Germline V gene lookup returns CDR1 MNHEY and CDR2 SMNVEV (reference sequence). Deletions cut 2 bases from V and 7 bases from J, with 14 bases between. As DNA, the CDR3 is TGTGCCAGCAGTTTAAATTCGGGCAGGAGTGAAAAACTGTTTTTT. Residues: CASSLNSGRSEKLFF. Together with reference TRBV27 and TRBJ1-4, the CDR3 gives the full variable domain: EAQVTQNPRYLITVTGKKLTVTCSQNMNHEYMSWYRQDPGLGLRQIYYSMNVEVTDKGDVPEGYKVSRKEKRNFPLILESPSPNQTSLYFCASSLNSGRSEKLFFGSGTQLSVL.

By proportion, this clone is large. The chain recombines TRBV19 with TRBJ2-5; D unresolved. V gave up 5 bases and J gave up 0 bases, with 7 bases separating them. The germline V gene encodes CDR1 LNHDA and CDR2 SQIVND (reference sequence). This CDR3 is built from 13 residues. CDR3 bases: TGTGCCAGTAGTGGGTCAGACCAAGAGACCCAGTACTTC. It translates to CASSGSDQETQYF.

The chain links TRBV6-1 to TRBJ1-3; D is possibly TRBD1 (6 bases). The CDR3 is made up of 16 amino acids. Germline V gene data show CDR1 as MNHNS and CDR2 as SASEGT. With 1 base removed from V and 0 bases from J, the gap between germline ends came to 10 bases. The CDR3 nucleotides are TGTGCCAGCAGTGAAGAAGAGGGACACTCTGGAAACACCATATATTTT. Protein product: CASSEEEGHSGNTIYF.

The genes are TRBV7-9 and TRBJ1-1; 7 positions agree with TRBD1. Germline trimming cut 5 bases from V and 9 bases from J; bases unmatched to any gene: 9. Looked up from germline, CDR1 is SEHNR and CDR2 is FQNEAQ (reference sequence). The CDR3 runs 13 residues. CDR3 in amino acids: CASSPRGTAQAFF. CDR3 DNA: TGTGCCAGCAGCCCGAGAGGGACAGCTCAAGCTTTCTTT.

The chain employs TRBV2 and TRBJ2-7; D is unresolved. CDR3 length: 11 residues. CDR1 and CDR2 from the germline V gene are SNHLY and FYNNEI. With 8 bases removed from V and 2 bases from J, the gap between germline ends came to 7 bases. Written as DNA, the CDR3 is TGTGCCAGCCAGACAACCTACGAGCAGTACTTC. Protein: CASQTTYEQYF. Full variable domain (rest looked up from reference TRBV2 and TRBJ2-7): EPEVTQTPSHQVTQMGQEVILRCVPISNHLYFYWYRQILGQKVEFLVSFYNNEISEKSEIFDDQFSVERPDGSNFTLKIRSTKLEDSAMYFCASQTTYEQYFGPGTRLTVT.

The V call is TRBV2, the J call TRBJ1-1, with no clear D. Trimming shortened V by 3 bases and J by 4 bases, and 15 bases separated the two germline ends. The germline CDR1 and CDR2 sequences are SNHLY and FYNNEI. The CDR3 sequence is 15 residues long. This CDR3 is CASSDPGSSGTEAFF. The CDR3 DNA reads TGTGCCAGCAGTGACCCGGGCAGCTCGGGCACTGAAGCTTTCTTT.

V and J are TRBV7-8 and TRBJ2-7, with 8 bases aligning to TRBD1. CDR1 is SGHVS and CDR2 is FQNEAQ in the germline V gene. J lost 6 bases, V lost 5 bases, and 3 bases had no gene match. The CDR3 has 12 residues. The CDR3 nucleotides are TGTGCCAGCAGCAGGACAGGGCGCGAGCAGTACTTC. Translated, it gives CASSRTGREQYF. Drawing the rest from reference TRBV7-8 and TRBJ2-7, the complete variable domain is GAGVSQSPRYKVAKRGQDVALRCDPISGHVSLFWYQQALGQGPEFLTYFQNEAQLDKSGLPSDRFFAERPEGSVSTLKIQRTQQEDSAVYLCASSRTGREQYFGPGTRLTVT.

The V call is TRBV30, the J call TRBJ1-6, with D perhaps matching TRBD1 (6 bases). CDR1 and CDR2 from the germline V gene are GTSNPN and SVGIG (reference sequence). V was trimmed by 0 bases and J by 3 bases, leaving 6 bases between them. CDR3 length: 14 amino acids. The CDR3 DNA sequence: TGTGCCTGGAGTGTAGGGGGCTATAATTCACCCCTCCACTTT. This codes for CAWSVGGYNSPLHF.

The chain joins TRBV6-6 to TRBJ2-1, with 11 positions matching TRBD2. The CDR3 length is 17 residues. With V trimmed by 5 bases and J by 2 bases, 8 bases remained unmatched. Germline V CDR1 and CDR2: MNHNY, SVGAGI (reference sequence). CDR3 DNA sequence: TGTGCCAGCAGTCAGCCCTCTAGCGGGAGGCCCTACAATGAGCAGTTCTTC. Translating it yields CASSQPSSGRPYNEQFF.

This chain links TRBV11-2 with TRBJ2-7; D is unclear. Trimming left V 1 base short and J 5 bases short, with 12 bases between. Looked up from germline, CDR1 is SGHAT and CDR2 is FQNNGV. The CDR3 spans 14 residues. This CDR3 is CASSLGSEENEQYF. CDR3 DNA: TGTGCCAGCAGCTTAGGGTCAGAGGAGAACGAGCAGTACTTC.

This chain joins TRBV5-1 and TRBJ1-2, with 12 bases matching TRBD1. Trimming at V came to 2 bases and at J to 8 bases, leaving 7 bases not matched to a gene. This CDR3 spans 15 amino acids. Per germline, CDR1 SGHRS and CDR2 YFSETQ. In nucleotides, the CDR3 is TGCGCCAGCAGCTTACCGGGACAGGGGGCGAAGGGCTACACCTTC. It specifies CASSLPGQGAKGYTF.

The chain carries TRBV29-1 and TRBJ2-3; TRBD2 matches at 8 bases. The CDR3 is made up of 16 amino acids. V lost 3 bases and J lost 7; bases outside the gene matches: 15. In germline, CDR1 is SQVTM, CDR2 ANQGSEA. The CDR3 protein is CSVDSSRAGGRHTQYF. In DNA, the CDR3 is TGCAGCGTTGACTCCTCTCGGGCGGGGGGCCGACATACGCAGTATTTT.

The chain uses TRBV25-1 and TRBJ1-1, with D uncertain. V was clipped by 0 bases and J by 1 base, with 18 bases between them. Germline loops: CDR1 MGHDK, CDR2 SYGVNS. CDR3 length: 18 residues. The CDR3 loop is CASSEYPDRLGRNTEAFF. CDR3 nucleotides: TGTGCCAGCAGTGAATATCCCGACCGGCTGGGGAGGAACACTGAAGCTTTCTTT.

V gene TRBV7-2 combines with J gene TRBJ1-3; the match to TRBD1 covers 7 bases. The CDR3 length is 15 residues. Losses at the gene ends were 1 base for V and 2 bases for J; bases not matched to a gene: 2. CDR1 is SGHTA, CDR2 FQGNSA, per germline. In nucleotides, the CDR3 is TGTGCCAGCAGCTTAGGAGGGGGCGCTGGAAACACCATATATTTT. It is translated as CASSLGGGAGNTIYF.

The chain carries TRBV27 and TRBJ2-7; 12 bases map to TRBD1. The V gene's germline CDR1 is MNHEY and CDR2 SMNVEV (reference sequence). V shed 3 bases, J shed 4 bases, and the junction held 4 bases outside the gene matches. This CDR3 has 15 amino acids. This CDR3 reads CASSLGTGGRYEQYF. CDR3 in DNA: TGTGCCAGCAGTTTGGGGACAGGGGGCCGGTACGAGCAGTACTTC.

The CDR3 protein is CSARHHGYTF. CDR3 DNA sequence: TGCAGTGCTAGACATCATGGCTACACCTTC. V gene TRBV20-1 combines with J gene TRBJ1-2; D gene unclear. The CDR3 is made up of 10 amino acids. V lost 2 bases, J lost 6 bases, and 4 bases lay in between. The germline V gene encodes CDR1 DFQATT and CDR2 SNEGSKA (reference sequence).

The chain couples TRBV18 to TRBJ2-3, with TRBD2 identical over 7 bases. The junction had 9 bases not matched to a gene; V was cut back by 6 bases and J by 3 bases. The germline V gene encodes CDR1 KGHSH and CDR2 LQKENI. The CDR3 is 15 amino acids. CDR3: CASSLREMGTDTQYF. The CDR3 nucleotides are TGTGCCAGCTCGTTGCGGGAGATGGGGACAGATACGCAGTATTTT.

The genes are TRBV5-1 and TRBJ2-5; unclear D gene. The CDR3 extends over 15 amino acids. V lost 0 bases, J lost 0 bases, and 9 bases lay in between. In germline, CDR1 is SGHRS, CDR2 YFSETQ. The CDR3 loop reads CASSLGPLYQETQYF. The CDR3 bases are TGCGCCAGCAGCTTGGGACCGCTGTACCAAGAGACCCAGTACTTC.

This rearrangement joins TRBV6-5 to TRBJ2-2; no clear D. The germline gives CDR1 MNHEY, CDR2 SVGAGI. This CDR3 comprises 15 residues. The V end lost 3 bases, the J end lost 6 bases, and 14 bases lay between the germline ends. In DNA form, the CDR3 reads TGTGCCAGCAGTTATCTCATCGGCCGCCCCGGGGAGCTGTTTTTT. Protein sequence: CASSYLIGRPGELFF.

The chain couples TRBV3-1 (or the pseudogene TRBV3-2) to TRBJ1-1; D gene uncertain. The CDR3 consists of 13 residues. With 1 base removed from V and 11 bases from J, the gap between germline ends came to 14 bases. From germline, CDR1 is LGHDT and CDR2 YNNKEL (reference sequence). CDR3 amino acids: CASSQAHVVGAFF. DNA for the CDR3: TGTGCCAGCAGCCAAGCGCATGTGGTGGGGGCTTTCTTT.

As regards this clone: One end of the junction does not line up with germline, which may come from a read error. The rearrangement joins TRBV5-1 to TRBJ2-1; D possibly corresponds to TRBD2 (7 bases). The length of the CDR3 is 16 residues. The germline V gene encodes CDR1 SGHRS and CDR2 YFSETQ. The chain's CDR3 is CARSWGAGARYNEQFF. The CDR3, as DNA: TGCGCCCGCAGCTGGGGGGCGGGGGCGAGATACAATGAGCAGTTCTTC.

The chain couples TRBV28 to TRBJ1-6; no definite D call. In germline, CDR1 is MDHEN, CDR2 SYDVKM. The CDR3 is made up of 16 amino acids. The ends were cut back, 5 bases at V and 2 bases at J, with 13 bases in the middle. CDR3 sequence reads: CASSPDGRTYNSPLHF. CDR3 nucleotides: TGTGCCAGCAGTCCCGACGGGAGGACCTATAATTCACCCCTCCACTTT.

The chain couples TRBV30 to TRBJ1-1; the D is unclear. Germline CDR1 GTSNPN, CDR2 SVGIG (reference sequence). This CDR3 has 13 residues. Trimming pared 1 base from V and 0 bases from J, leaving 6 bases between. The CDR3 DNA reads as TGTGCCTGGAGTGGTCAGATGAACACTGAAGCTTTCTTT. Residues: CAWSGQMNTEAFF.

The chain joins TRBV7-2 to TRBJ2-1; 7 nucleotides line up with TRBD2. Germline values: CDR1 SGHTA, CDR2 FQGNSA. CDR3 length: 16 amino acids. V lost 5 bases to trimming and J lost 6 bases; unmatched junction nucleotides: 13. In nucleotides, the CDR3 is TGTGCCAGCAGCCGCTGGTTAGCGGGTAAGCCCAATGAGCAGTTCTTC. Its translation is CASSRWLAGKPNEQFF. The variable domain in full, with the rest retrieved from reference TRBV7-2 and TRBJ2-1, is GAGVSQSPSNKVTEKGKDVELRCDPISGHTALYWYRQSLGQGLEFLIYFQGNSAPDKSGLPSDRFSAERTGGSVSTLTIQRTQQEDSAVYLCASSRWLAGKPNEQFFGPGTRLTVL.

V and J are TRBV3-1 (or the pseudogene TRBV3-2) and TRBJ1-2; D possibly corresponds to TRBD1 (6 bases). The germline V gene has CDR1 LGHDT and CDR2 YNNKEL (reference sequence). V lost 0 bases and J 4 bases, leaving 12 bases between the germline ends. The CDR3 is 15 amino acids. CDR3 loop: CASSQEGWGPYGYTF. The CDR3 DNA is TGTGCCAGCAGCCAAGAAGGGTGGGGGCCCTATGGCTACACCTTC.

The chain has TRBV9 and TRBJ1-5; the D is unclear. The CDR3 covers 15 residues. Germline V gene data show CDR1 as SGDLS and CDR2 as YYNGEE. Trimming shortened V by 4 bases and J by 3 bases, and 14 bases separated the two germline ends. CDR3 nucleotide sequence: TGTGCCAGCAGCCCCAGTGGAGGGCTCAATCAGCCCCAGCATTTT. The encoded protein is CASSPSGGLNQPQHF.

The chain combines TRBV11-2 with TRBJ1-2, with no clear D. CDR3 length: 14 amino acids. V shed 5 bases and J shed 4 bases, with 14 bases lying between them. Germline V CDR1 and CDR2: SGHAT, FQNNGV. CDR3 sequence reads: CASSLTTGLYGYTF. The CDR3 bases are TGTGCCAGCAGCCTAACGACCGGACTCTATGGCTACACCTTC.

The chain joins TRBV4-3 to TRBJ2-3; 9 bases fit TRBD2. The CDR3 extends over 16 amino acids. Looked up from germline, CDR1 is LGHNA and CDR2 is YSLEER. The V segment lost 4 bases and the J segment 5 bases; nucleotides outside the gene matches: 10. CDR3 coding DNA: TGCGCCAGCAGCCGACTTGGCGGGGGGGCGGGAGATACGCAGTATTTT. Protein product: CASSRLGGGAGDTQYF.

The chain is built from TRBV18 and TRBJ2-3; TRBD2 matches at 7 bases. Germline V gene data show CDR1 as KGHSH and CDR2 as LQKENI. Trimming at V came to 3 bases and at J to 0 bases, leaving 3 bases not matched to a gene. This CDR3 spans 15 amino acids. CDR3 region: CASSPLGGSTDTQYF. CDR3 DNA sequence: TGTGCCAGCTCACCTCTGGGGGGGAGCACAGATACGCAGTATTTT.

This rearrangement joins TRBV6-2 or TRBV6-3 to TRBJ2-7; weak D call: TRBD1 (5 bases). The CDR3 covers 13 residues. With 0 bases removed from V and 2 bases from J, the gap between germline ends came to 5 bases. Per germline, CDR1 MNHEY and CDR2 SVGEGT. CDR3 region: CASSYSTAYEQYF. The CDR3 DNA is TGTGCCAGCAGTTACTCGACAGCCTACGAGCAGTACTTC.

The V call is TRBV5-6, the J call TRBJ2-3; 11 bases line up with TRBD2. The CDR3 consists of 14 residues. Germline V gives CDR1 SGHDT, CDR2 YYEEEE. Trimming took 5 bases from V and 2 from J; bases not matched to a gene: 1. CDR3 bases: TGTGCCAGCAGGACTAGCGGGGTCACAGATACGCAGTATTTT. The encoded protein is CASRTSGVTDTQYF. The variable domain in full, with the rest retrieved from reference TRBV5-6 and TRBJ2-3, is DAGVTQSPTHLIKTRGQQVTLRCSPKSGHDTVSWYQQALGQGPQFIFQYYEEEERQRGNFPDRFSGHQFPNYSSELNVNALLLGDSALYLCASRTSGVTDTQYFGPGTRLTVL.